This passage covers 30 T cell receptor beta chains from one sample sequenced in a study of shared clonotypes between healthy human individuals. Using immunoSEQ multiplex PCR, the repertoire was profiled, and TCRdb retains in-frame clones only, with some absent. Here the sample spans under 600,000 clones, around 95% being singletons. The sequencing sample was made of naive CD4+ T cells sorted from blood. Subset described: CD45RA+ positively selected. All receptors come from a woman in her thirties in good health.

CDR3 loop: CASRAKETQYF. The CDR3 DNA reads TGTGCCAGCAGGGCCAAAGAGACCCAGTACTTC. The V call is TRBV2, the J call TRBJ2-5; D not certain. V was shortened by 6 bases and J by 3 bases, with 5 bases between the two germline ends. Germline-derived CDR1 and CDR2 are SNHLY and FYNNEI. The CDR3 has 11 residues.

The chain couples TRBV5-1 to TRBJ2-7, with D perhaps TRBD2 (6 bases). The germline V gene has CDR1 SGHRS and CDR2 YFSETQ. The length of the CDR3 is 18 residues. Trimming removed 4 bases from V and 0 bases from J, with 23 bases in between. In DNA form, the CDR3 reads TGCGCCAGCAGCATTACCGGGACTTCCGCAAAAAGCTCCTACGAGCAGTACTTC. Amino acids: CASSITGTSAKSSYEQYF.

This rearrangement joins TRBV28 to TRBJ1-1, with 7 bases fitting TRBD1. Germline assignment: CDR1 MDHEN and CDR2 SYDVKM. This CDR3 contains 15 residues. V dropped 2 bases and J dropped 5; count of bases not matched to a gene: 8. CDR3 in amino acids: CASSLVDRAGTEAFF. CDR3 DNA sequence: TGTGCCAGCAGTTTAGTCGACAGGGCGGGTACTGAAGCTTTCTTT.

This clone was observed a single time. The V call is TRBV19, the J call TRBJ2-3, with TRBD2 matching 7 bases. Germline V gene data show CDR1 as LNHDA and CDR2 as SQIVND (reference sequence). The CDR3 is 16 residues long. Unmatched junction bases numbered 10, after V lost 1 base and J lost 6 bases. Written as DNA, the CDR3 is TGTGCCAGTAGTATAGGGCAGCGGGGAGGGATCGATACGCAGTATTTT. Translated, it gives CASSIGQRGGIDTQYF. The full variable domain, rest sourced from reference TRBV19 and TRBJ2-3, is DGGITQSPKYLFRKEGQNVTLSCEQNLNHDAMYWYRQDPGQGLRLIYYSQIVNDFQKGDIAEGYSVSREKKESFPLTVTSAQKNPTAFYLCASSIGQRGGIDTQYFGPGTRLTVL.

This sequence joins TRBV21-1 and TRBJ2-7; TRBD2, as called in the table, went unchecked against the DNA. TRBV21-1 is a pseudogene. The CDR3 has 18 amino acids. The CDR3 sequence is CASSNQPSSSSGGYEQYF. The CDR3 nucleotides read TGTGCCAGCAGCAATCAGCCTTCCTCCAGTAGCGGCGGCTACGAGCAGTACTTC.

This chain links TRBV7-8 with TRBJ2-5; D gene unclear. The DNA end is more similar to TRBJ2-7, so the J call may be wrong. Germline-derived CDR1 and CDR2 are SGHVS and FQNEAQ. CDR3 length equals 12 residues. CDR3 residues: CASSPRPVEQYF. The CDR3 DNA follows: TGTGCCAGCAGCCCTCGACCGGTCGAGCAGTACTTC.

Note on this clone: Other DNA sequences in this specimen translate into the identical CDR3. The rearrangement links TRBV27 to TRBJ2-1; 11 nucleotides align to TRBD2. Germline values: CDR1 MNHEY, CDR2 SMNVEV (reference sequence). This CDR3 contains 15 residues. After removal of 5 bases from V and 3 bases from J, the junction contained 3 bases not matched to a gene. CDR3 nucleotides: TGTGCCAGCAGTCCCCTAGCGGGGGGCTACAATGAGCAGTTCTTC. Protein: CASSPLAGGYNEQFF.

V is TRBV6-5 and J is TRBJ1-1; TRBD1 matches 7 bases. The V segment lost 2 bases and the J segment 2 bases; nucleotides outside the gene matches: 2. Germline V CDR1 and CDR2: MNHEY, SVGAGI. The CDR3 consists of 14 residues. CDR3: CASSYGTVNTEAFF. CDR3 bases: TGTGCCAGCAGTTACGGGACAGTAAACACTGAAGCTTTCTTT.

This chain connects TRBV30 to TRBJ2-5, with no clear D. The CDR3 is 12 residues long. From germline, CDR1 is GTSNPN and CDR2 SVGIG (reference sequence). V lost 2 bases to trimming and J lost 3 bases, with 7 bases between them. The CDR3 reads CAWSFQEETQYF. CDR3 coding DNA: TGTGCCTGGAGTTTCCAGGAAGAGACCCAGTACTTC. The full variable domain, in which reference TRBV30 and TRBJ2-5 provide the parts outside the CDR3, is SQTIHQWPATLVQPVGSPLSLECTVEGTSNPNLYWYRQAAGRGLQLLFYSVGIGQISSEVPQNLSASRPQDRQFILSSKKLLLSDSGFYLCAWSFQEETQYFGPGTRLLVL.

This sequence joins TRBV7-2 and TRBJ2-5, with D uncertain. The germline V and J ends were trimmed by 1 base and 1 base, with 10 bases remaining between them. The CDR3 is made up of 15 amino acids. Germline CDR1 is SGHTA and CDR2 is FQGNSA. The CDR3 sequence is CASSLVGTLQETQYF. Written as DNA, the CDR3 is TGTGCCAGCAGCTTAGTTGGTACTCTCCAAGAGACCCAGTACTTC.

The chain joins TRBV5-1 to TRBJ2-7; 9 bases match TRBD1. V trimming: 6 bases; J trimming: 4 bases; junction bases outside the gene matches: 8. CDR1 and CDR2 (germline): SGHRS, YFSETQ. This CDR3 contains 14 residues. The CDR3 is CASTAGTGQYEQYF. The CDR3, as DNA: TGCGCCAGCACAGCGGGGACAGGGCAGTACGAGCAGTACTTC.

V is TRBV28 and J is TRBJ2-7; 11 bases fit TRBD2. This CDR3 contains 15 residues. From germline, CDR1 is MDHEN and CDR2 SYDVKM. V gave up 11 bases and J gave up 2 bases; unmatched junction bases: 11. The CDR3 DNA reads TGTGCCGCCACCTCCGGACTAGCGGGTACCTACGAGCAGTACTTC. Residues: CAATSGLAGTYEQYF. Variable domain in full (rest from reference TRBV28 and TRBJ2-7): DVKVTQSSRYLVKRTGEKVFLECVQDMDHENMFWYRQDPGLGLRLIYFSYDVKMKEKGDIPEGYSVSREKKERFSLILESASTNQTSMYLCAATSGLAGTYEQYFGPGTRLTVT.

The chain links TRBV15 to TRBJ1-3; possible D gene TRBD1, 5 bases. Germline V gene data show CDR1 as LNHNV and CDR2 as YYDKDF (reference sequence). The CDR3 length is 17 residues. The V end was cut by 0 bases, the J end by 2 bases, with 14 bases between. This CDR3 reads CATSRDRGAFTGNTIYF. CDR3 nucleotide sequence: TGTGCCACCAGCAGAGATCGAGGGGCATTCACTGGAAACACCATATATTTT.

This chain connects TRBV18 to TRBJ2-2; tentative D call: TRBD1 (6 bases). Trimming stripped 5 bases from V and 6 bases from J, with 10 bases between. From germline, CDR1 is KGHSH and CDR2 LQKENI. The length of the CDR3 is 13 residues. The CDR3 DNA follows: TGTGCCAGCTCATCACAGGGCGCCGGGGAGCTGTTTTTT. The encoded protein is CASSSQGAGELFF.

This chain joins TRBV28 and TRBJ2-7; 14 bases are a match to TRBD2. Trimming took 6 bases from V and 4 from J; bases not matched to a gene: 11. Germline V gives CDR1 MDHEN, CDR2 SYDVKM. CDR3 length: 17 residues. CDR3 in amino acids: CASRRSPGLAGAYEQYF. In DNA form, the CDR3 reads TGTGCCAGCAGACGAAGTCCGGGACTAGCGGGAGCATACGAGCAGTACTTC.

The CDR3 DNA sequence: TGTGCCAGTAGTATCGGTAGCGGGCAAAGCTCCTACGAGCAGTACTTC. As protein: CASSIGSGQSSYEQYF. This chain uses TRBV19 with TRBJ2-7, with 7 bases that match TRBD2. Per germline, CDR1 LNHDA and CDR2 SQIVND (reference sequence). V was clipped by 3 bases and J by 0 bases; unmatched bases: 8. This CDR3 is built from 16 residues.

The V and J genes are TRBV7-3 and TRBJ2-2; the D gene is possibly TRBD1 (5 bases). V lost 4 bases and J lost 2, with 8 bases in between. The CDR3 is made up of 14 amino acids. Germline V gene sequence: CDR1 SGHTA, CDR2 FQGTGA. The CDR3 coding sequence is TGTGCCAGCAGCTCCGACAGTAACACCGGGGAGCTGTTTTTT. Translation: CASSSDSNTGELFF.

This sequence joins TRBV10-1 and TRBJ2-5; 13 nucleotides align to TRBD2. J was trimmed by 7 bases and V by 5 bases; bases with no gene match: 13. CDR1 is WNHNN and CDR2 is SYGVQD in the germline V gene (reference sequence). The CDR3 loop spans 17 amino acids. CDR3 loop: CASSPRGTSGTLGTQYF. The DNA for the CDR3 is TGCGCCAGCAGTCCCCGAGGGACTAGCGGGACCCTAGGGACCCAGTACTTC.

The V gene is TRBV6-1, the J gene TRBJ1-1; TRBD1 might be the D (6 bases). CDR1 MNHNS and CDR2 SASEGT come from the germline V gene. The CDR3 contains 13 residues. With 6 bases removed from V and 2 bases from J, the gap between germline ends came to 10 bases. The CDR3 loop reads CASRGGRNTEAFF. The CDR3, as DNA: TGTGCCAGCAGAGGGGGGAGAAACACTGAAGCTTTCTTT.

The V call is TRBV5-1, the J call TRBJ2-2; D is ambiguous. V was shortened by 2 bases and J by 1 base, with 3 bases between the two germline ends. CDR3 length: 13 residues. CDR1 SGHRS and CDR2 YFSETQ come from the germline V gene. CDR3 amino acids: CASSLQNTGELFF. CDR3 bases: TGCGCCAGCAGCTTACAGAACACCGGGGAGCTGTTTTTT.

This chain joins TRBV6-1 and TRBJ2-7; 8 nucleotides line up with TRBD1. CDR3 length: 15 amino acids. The germline V gene encodes CDR1 MNHNS and CDR2 SASEGT. The ends lost 2 bases at V and 5 bases at J; junction bases unmatched: 8. The CDR3 DNA follows: TGTGCCAGCAGTGAACCCAGACAGGGGTTCGACGAGCAGTACTTC. It codes for CASSEPRQGFDEQYF.

This chain connects TRBV7-8 to TRBJ2-3; TRBD2 aligns across 9 bases. Germline assignment: CDR1 SGHVS and CDR2 FQNEAQ. This CDR3 has 19 amino acids. The V and J ends lost 6 bases and 0 bases, in that order; junction bases with no gene match: 16. CDR3 region: CASRSERSGRTLSTDTQYF. CDR3 DNA: TGTGCCAGCAGGTCAGAGCGGAGCGGGAGGACCCTAAGCACAGATACGCAGTATTTT.

This clone has just one count. The CDR3 loop reads CASSQPGLAGVETQYF. CDR3 nucleotide sequence: TGTGCCAGCAGCCAACCGGGACTAGCGGGAGTTGAGACCCAGTACTTC. The V call is TRBV4-2, the J call TRBJ2-5; TRBD2 aligns across 14 bases. V was pared by 2 bases and J by 5 bases, with 4 bases of the junction left unmatched. The CDR3 is 16 residues long. The germline V gene encodes CDR1 LGHNA and CDR2 YNFKEQ.

The chain links TRBV9 to TRBJ2-5; TRBD1 aligns across 11 bases. The CDR3 sequence is 16 residues long. Germline CDR1 SGDLS, CDR2 YYNGEE. V was clipped by 4 bases and J by 3 bases; unmatched bases: 8. CDR3 amino acids: CASSHGQGALKETQYF. CDR3 coding DNA: TGTGCCAGCAGCCACGGACAGGGGGCCCTAAAAGAGACCCAGTACTTC. Using reference TRBV9 and TRBJ2-5 for the parts outside the CDR3, the full variable domain is DSGVTQTPKHLITATGQRVTLRCSPRSGDLSVYWYQQSLDQGLQFLIQYYNGEERAKGNILERFSAQQFPDLHSELNLSSLELGDSALYFCASSHGQGALKETQYFGPGTRLLVL.

V gene TRBV6-1 combines with J gene TRBJ2-7; TRBD1 might be the D (6 bases). Trimming stripped 6 bases from V and 3 bases from J, with 12 bases between. From germline, CDR1 is MNHNS and CDR2 SASEGT. The CDR3 runs 13 residues. CDR3 sequence (DNA): TGTGCCAGCAGCTTGACAGGAGTCTACGAGCAGTACTTC. This gives the protein CASSLTGVYEQYF.

This sequence joins TRBV28 and TRBJ2-5; possible D gene TRBD1, 6 bases. The V end lost 8 bases, the J end lost 5 bases, and 15 bases lay between the germline ends. Germline V gives CDR1 MDHEN, CDR2 SYDVKM. The CDR3 is 13 amino acids. The CDR3 is CASQAGQWETQYF. CDR3 DNA sequence: TGTGCCAGCCAAGCCGGACAGTGGGAGACCCAGTACTTC.

This chain joins TRBV7-8 and TRBJ2-7; D is unclear. Germline loops: CDR1 SGHVS, CDR2 FQNEAQ. The V end was cut by 2 bases, the J end by 0 bases, with 14 bases between. The length of the CDR3 is 16 residues. Here the CDR3 DNA reads TGTGCCAGCAGCTTATCTGAGCTTCCGAGCTCCTACGAGCAGTACTTC. Amino acids: CASSLSELPSSYEQYF.

This clone was recorded once. The CDR3 is CASSFTGLTNEKLFF. Here the CDR3 DNA reads TGCGCCAGCAGCTTTACAGGCCTAACTAATGAAAAACTGTTTTTT. The rearrangement links TRBV4-1 to TRBJ1-4; perhaps TRBD1 as D (5 bases). The germline CDR1 and CDR2 sequences are MGHRA and YSYEKL. V was pared by 5 bases and J by 1 base, with 11 bases between. This CDR3 has 15 amino acids.

The J gene is TRBJ2-7, the V gene TRBV7-3; D might be TRBD1 (5 bases). Germline CDR1 and CDR2: SGHTA and FQGTGA. The CDR3 covers 15 residues. Trimming left V 2 bases short and J 1 base short, with 12 bases between. CDR3 region: CASSLQGLVSYEQYF. The CDR3 DNA sequence: TGTGCCAGCAGCTTACAGGGATTAGTTTCCTACGAGCAGTACTTC.

The rearrangement joins TRBV9 to TRBJ2-1; perhaps TRBD1 as D (5 bases). This CDR3 comprises 13 residues. Germline lookup yields CDR1 SGDLS and CDR2 YYNGEE. With 7 bases removed from V and 0 bases from J, the gap between germline ends came to 8 bases. The CDR3 region is CASGAPSYNEQFF. For the CDR3, the DNA is TGTGCCAGCGGGGCGCCCTCCTACAATGAGCAGTTCTTC.